These T cell receptor beta chains were read from a single sample in a study of blood T cell repertoires in COVID-19. Assay used: immunoSEQ multiplex PCR; TCRdb lists only in-frame clones, some missing. The sample includes about 120,000 clones, 65% to 90% of them seen just once. Source material: peripheral blood. These receptors all come from a woman over 75 with acute or convalescent COVID-19. Each CDR3 is given with its conserved first and last residue. A D gene is named only where the DNA matches it firmly.

d_call,j_call,v_call,cdr3_length,cdr3_nt,cdr3_aa
-,TRBJ1-2,TRBV6-5,14,TGTGCCAGCAGTTACGTAATGAGTCACTATGGCTACACCTTC,CASSYVMSHYGYTF
-,TRBJ1-2,TRBV10-3,16,TGTGCCACGTCGACTATACGACAGGCGGGGGACTATGGCTACACCTTC,CATSTIRQAGDYGYTF
-,TRBJ1-2,TRBV6-6,14,TGTGCCAGCAGTTACCAACAGGACGACTATGGCTACACCTTC,CASSYQQDDYGYTF
TRBD1,TRBJ2-3,TRBV19,14,TGTGCCAGTAGTCTCGGACAGGGGACAGATACGCAGTATTTT,CASSLGQGTDTQYF
-,TRBJ1-3,TRBV2,12,TGTGCCTGGGGGGACTCTGGAAACACCATATATTTT,CAWGDSGNTIYF
-,TRBJ2-5,TRBV3-1/TRBV3-2,14,TGTGCCAGCAGCCAACGGGGGAGCCAAGAGACCCAGTACTTC,CASSQRGSQETQYF
-,TRBJ2-1,TRBV7-3,13,TGTGCCAGCAGTACAGGGATCTACAATGAGCAGTTCTTC,CASSTGIYNEQFF
-,TRBJ2-5,TRBV5-1,13,TGCGCCAGCAGCTTGGCTGGGAGGGAGACCCAGTACTTC,CASSLAGRETQYF
TRBD1,TRBJ2-4,TRBV23-1,12,TGCGACAGGGGCCGGTCCAAAAACATTCAGTACTTC,CDRGRSKNIQYF
TRBD2,TRBJ2-1,TRBV20-1,13,TGCAGTGCTAGTAGGCTAGCGGGGGGGCAGCAGTTCTTC,CSASRLAGGQQFF
-,TRBJ1-2,TRBV18,16,TGTGCCAGCTCACCACTTGACAGCTCAGCCAAATATGGCTACACCTTC,CASSPLDSSAKYGYTF